The sequence of this T cell receptor (beta chain) was determined in a study of T cell repertoires in cytomegalovirus infection. From the reads, TCRdb called clonotypes with MiXCR, one entry per CDR3 protein. The sample lists about 600,000 distinct CDR3 sequences, approximately 24% occurring once. V was trimmed by 9 bases and J by 2 bases, leaving 10 bases between them. CDR3 size: 12 residues. Per germline, CDR1 SNHLY and CDR2 FYNNEI. The sample comprised CD8+ T cells from PBMCs. The chain combines TRBV2 with TRBJ1-1; weak D call: TRBD1 (6 bases). The sequence was collected from a human donor in good health (CMV status not recorded). Some clones in this sample may be carry-over from other donors' samples. CDR3 loop: CAREGGNTEAFF. The CDR3, as DNA: TGTGCCAGGGAGGGGGGCAACACTGAAGCTTTCTTT.